A selection of T cell receptor beta chains follows, all from one sample in a study of cytomegalovirus exposure and HLA in healthy donors. Measured with immunoSEQ multiplex PCR; TCRdb has only the in-frame clones, and not every one. The sample comprises 75,000 to 90,000 clones, less than 80% of which are singletons, and about an eighth rests with the top ten. What was sequenced was PBMCs. All receptors derive from a human donor in good health. CDR3s include the opening cysteine and the closing phenylalanine or tryptophan. Each record gives: V gene, J gene, clone size, D gene, CDR3 DNA, CDR3 protein. A D gene is named only where the DNA matches it firmly. Only some rows state a clone size, as once, few, many or a class for expanded clones.

TRBV15,TRBJ1-1,-,-,TGTGCCACCAGCAGAGATCCGCGGGACACTGAAGCTTTCTTT,CATSRDPRDTEAFF
TRBV5-6,TRBJ1-2,-,TRBD1,TGTGCCAGCAGCGAGGACAGGTTCTATGGCTACACCTTC,CASSEDRFYGYTF
TRBV10-2,TRBJ2-7,-,TRBD2,TGCGCCAGCAGTGAGTGGGTAGCGGGGGGCTCCTACGAGCAGTACTTC,CASSEWVAGGSYEQYF
TRBV4-3,TRBJ1-2,few,-,TGCGCCAGCAGCCAAGAAACTGACTATGGGGGCTACACCTTC,CASSQETDYGGYTF
TRBV7-7,TRBJ2-3,-,-,TGTGCCAGCAGCCTTCTGGGGGCCCGCACAGATACGCAGTATTTT,CASSLLGARTDTQYF
TRBV27,TRBJ1-5,-,TRBD1,TGTGCCAGCAGTCCCACCGCGACAGGGAGGAATCAGCCCCAGAATTTT,CASSPTATGRNQPQNF
TRBV5-1,TRBJ1-2,once,-,TGCGCCAGCAGCTCCGACGGGGCTAACTATGGCTACACCTTC,CASSSDGANYGYTF
TRBV4-3,TRBJ2-1,-,TRBD2,TGCGCCAGCAGCCAAGAGTCCGGGGGGGCAAATGAGCAGTTCTTC,CASSQESGGANEQFF
TRBV29-1,TRBJ1-5,-,-,TGCAGCGCCCCCCCCTGCGGCATCCGGGAACTTAGCAATCAGCCCCAGCATTTT,CSAPPCGIRELSNQPQHF
TRBV5-4,TRBJ2-7,once,-,TGTGCCAGCAGCTTGGAGGGAGGCCGGCTCGAGCAGTACTTC,CASSLEGGRLEQYF
TRBV18,TRBJ1-2,-,TRBD1,TGTGCCAGCTCACCAGGGACAGGAAGCAACTATGGCTACACCTTC,CASSPGTGSNYGYTF
TRBV7-6,TRBJ2-1,few,TRBD2,TGTGCCAGCAGCCCCGGACTAGCGGGGGACAATGAGCAGTTCTTC,CASSPGLAGDNEQFF
TRBV15,TRBJ1-2,once,-,TGTGCCACCAGCAGAGAAATAACAGCCGTGAACTATGGCTACACCTTC,CATSREITAVNYGYTF
TRBV12-2,TRBJ2-1,few,-,TGTGCAACGCCCGGGGGGCCCAGTGCTTACAATGAGCAGTTCTTC,CATPGGPSAYNEQFF
TRBV2,TRBJ1-2,-,TRBD1,TGTGCCACCGGGGGTGGGGCAGGGGGTTACTATGGCTACACCTTC,CATGGGAGGYYGYTF
TRBV7-8,TRBJ2-3,-,-,TGTGCCAGCAGCTTAGTGAGCGGGTCCACAGATACGCAGTATTTT,CASSLVSGSTDTQYF
TRBV25-1,TRBJ1-1,-,-,TGTGCCAGCAGAAGGGGAGGCCGTATGAACACTGAAGCTTTCTTT,CASRRGGRMNTEAFF
TRBV6-1,TRBJ2-1,few,-,TGTGCCAGCAGTGCTGCCTTCGACAGCTTCCAGGGCTATGAGCAGTTCTTC,CASSAAFDSFQGYEQFF
TRBV9,TRBJ2-1,-,TRBD2,TGTGCCAGCAGCCTACGGACTAGCGGGGGTTCTGTCAATGAGCAGTTCTTC,CASSLRTSGGSVNEQFF
TRBV29-1,TRBJ2-6,-,-,TGCAGCGTTGTCTGGGCGCTCGGGGCCAACGTCCTGACTTTC,CSVVWALGANVLTF
TRBV4-1,TRBJ2-7,-,-,TGCGCCAGCAGCCACAATCCAAAGCTAGTTTACGAGCAGTACTTC,CASSHNPKLVYEQYF
TRBV27,TRBJ2-7,-,TRBD2,TGTGCCAGCAGTTTAGGGGGGGACGCGCAGTACTTC,CASSLGGDAQYF
TRBV30,TRBJ1-1,-,TRBD1,TGTGCCGGACAGGGGCCGGATGAAGCTTTCTTT,CAGQGPDEAFF
TRBV9,TRBJ2-7,-,TRBD2,TGTGCCAGCAGCGCAGGCGGGGGGGCGGCCTACGAGCAGTACTTC,CASSAGGGAAYEQYF
TRBV4-1,TRBJ1-1,few,-,TGCGCCAGCAGCCAAGATGGGGAGACTGAAGCTTTCTTT,CASSQDGETEAFF
TRBV5-1,TRBJ2-1,-,TRBD2,TGCGCCAGCAGCTTGGCCCCGGGACTAGCGGAACACAATGAGCAGTTCTTC,CASSLAPGLAEHNEQFF
TRBV28,TRBJ1-6,-,-,TGTGCCAGCAGGTGGGGGGGCCCTAGTAATTCACCCCTCCACTTT,CASRWGGPSNSPLHF
TRBV11-2,TRBJ1-1,-,-,TGTGCCAGCAGCATAAATCTTTCCCTCCAGGCTTTCTTT,CASSINLSLQAFF
TRBV5-1,TRBJ2-7,few,-,TGCGCCAGCAGCTTGGGACAGTACTACGAGCAGTACTTC,CASSLGQYYEQYF
TRBV25-1,TRBJ2-3,-,-,TGTGCCAGCAGCGCCTTTGAGGCCTTCCCTAGCACAGATACGCAGTATTTT,CASSAFEAFPSTDTQYF
TRBV29-1,TRBJ1-1,few,-,TGCAGCGCCCTTAACACTGAAGCTTTCTTT,CSALNTEAFF
TRBV27,TRBJ1-5,-,-,TGTGCCAGCAGTTTAGGGGGGAGCAATCAGCCCCAGCATTTT,CASSLGGSNQPQHF
TRBV12-2,TRBJ2-3,-,-,TGTGCAAGTCGCTTAGCAAAGACTAGCGGGCCCTGCACAGATACGCAGTATTTT,CASRLAKTSGPCTDTQYF
TRBV27,TRBJ2-1,-,TRBD1,TGTGCCAGCAGTCCGATGTGGACAGGGAACAATGAGCAGTTCTTC,CASSPMWTGNNEQFF
TRBV6-1,TRBJ1-2,-,TRBD1,TGTGCCAGCAGTGAGTCCCCCGGGACAGGTTATGGCTACACCTTC,CASSESPGTGYGYTF
TRBV11-1,TRBJ2-5,-,-,TGTGCCAGCAGCTTAAATGGCCCTGAAGTGACCCAGTACTTC,CASSLNGPEVTQYF
TRBV5-6,TRBJ2-5,-,TRBD1,TGTGCCAGCAGCTTGGCCTCCGGGACAGGGGTCCAAGAGACCCAGTACTTC,CASSLASGTGVQETQYF
TRBV10-1,TRBJ2-2,-,-,TGCGCCAGCGCGACGGGGGTGTCGGCCGGGGAGCTGTTTTTT,CASATGVSAGELFF
TRBV6-5,TRBJ1-2,-,TRBD1,TGTGCCAGCAGTTATCTTCCAGGGGGCAGTTATGGCTACACCTTC,CASSYLPGGSYGYTF
TRBV30,TRBJ1-3,-,-,TGTGCCGGCTTCTTCGGGAAGATGGGAAACACCATATATTTT,CAGFFGKMGNTIYF
TRBV7-9,TRBJ1-2,-,TRBD1,TGTGCCAGCAGCTTGACCCCCCCGGAGAGGGGGCAAGGCTACACCTTC,CASSLTPPERGQGYTF